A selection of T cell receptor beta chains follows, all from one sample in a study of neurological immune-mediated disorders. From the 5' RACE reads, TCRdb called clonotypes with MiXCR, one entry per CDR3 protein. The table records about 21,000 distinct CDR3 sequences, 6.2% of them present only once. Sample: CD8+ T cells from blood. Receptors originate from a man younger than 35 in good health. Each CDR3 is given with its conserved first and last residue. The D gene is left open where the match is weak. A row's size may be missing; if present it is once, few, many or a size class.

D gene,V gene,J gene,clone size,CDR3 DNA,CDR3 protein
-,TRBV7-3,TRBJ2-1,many,TGTGCCAGCAGCCTCCAGCCCTTGGGGAGCTCCTACAATGAGCAGTTCTTC,CASSLQPLGSSYNEQFF
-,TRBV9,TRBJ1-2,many,TGTGCCAGCAGCGTCCGGGGGAACCTTAACTATGGCTACACCTTC,CASSVRGNLNYGYTF
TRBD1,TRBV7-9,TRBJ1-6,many,TGTGCCAGCAGAGCGGGACAGGGGGTAGTTAATTCACCCCTCCACTTT,CASRAGQGVVNSPLHF
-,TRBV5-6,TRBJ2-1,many,TGTGCCAGCAGCCCGGGATTTTCTTCCCCCGGGGATGAGCAGTTCTTC,CASSPGFSSPGDEQFF
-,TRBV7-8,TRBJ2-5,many,TGTGCCAGCAGCTTAGCGGGAGGTCAGGGGAAAGAGACCCAGTACTTC,CASSLAGGQGKETQYF
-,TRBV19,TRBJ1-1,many,TGTGCCAGTAGTGTCAACGCAGCGATGAACACTGAAGCTTTCTTT,CASSVNAAMNTEAFF
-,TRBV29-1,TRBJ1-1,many,TGCAGCGTTCGGGTCGAGAACACTGAAGCTTTCTTT,CSVRVENTEAFF
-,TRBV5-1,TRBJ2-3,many,TGCGCCAGCAGCCCTGCGTTCGGAGGTGGGGCAGATACGCAGTATTTT,CASSPAFGGGADTQYF
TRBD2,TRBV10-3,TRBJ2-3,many,TGTGCCATCAGTGATCCGACTAGCGGGGGTACAGATACGCAGTATTTT,CAISDPTSGGTDTQYF
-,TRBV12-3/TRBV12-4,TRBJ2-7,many,TGTGCCAGCAGTTTTGCGGACACCCGCTCCTACGAGCAGTACTTC,CASSFADTRSYEQYF
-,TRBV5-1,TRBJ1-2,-,TGCGCCAGCAGCTCCGGGGGGAGGGGCTATGGCTACACCTTC,CASSSGGRGYGYTF
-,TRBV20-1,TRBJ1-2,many,TGCAGTGCGCCGAGCCAGGAGAAGGATGGCTACACCTTC,CSAPSQEKDGYTF